This T cell receptor beta chain was profiled in a study of Graves' ophthalmopathy and Graves' hyperthyroidism. General study findings and limits: A model built from 13 signatures distinguished ophthalmopathy from stable hyperthyroidism with 87.88% sensitivity and approximately 80% specificity. Clonotypes were expanded in thyroid at above 0.001 frequency, and most also appeared in blood.

Excluded were patients with other autoimmune diseases, uncontrolled infections, pregnancy or lactation. Amplification of the TCR beta CDR3 regions used RNA transcripts (as template). Amplification began with first-round RT-PCR using HTBI primers, then second-round multiplex PCR was performed. TCRdb reprocessed the multiplex PCR reads with MiXCR, giving one entry per CDR3 protein. Here the sample spans 1 million to 1.3 million distinct CDR3 sequences, 35% to 45% being singletons. With 4 bases removed from V and 13 bases from J, the gap between germline ends came to 16 bases. CDR1 and CDR2 (germline): DFQATT, SNEGSKA (reference sequence). CDR3 length: 11 amino acids. This clonotype was observed once. Antigen unknown.

The clonotype was recovered from an adult man with Graves' hyperthyroidism. The sample taken for sequencing was peripheral blood or thyroid tissue (not recorded which). V gene TRBV20-1 combines with J gene TRBJ1-2; D is undetermined. CDR3 sequence: CSANRERNCTF. CDR3 coding DNA: TGCAGTGCTAACCGGGAGAGAAACTGCACCTTC.